The clone carrying this TCR beta chain was picked up a small number of times. What it recognizes is unknown. The data derive from a study of T-cell reconstitution after alpha-beta-depleted transplantation in children. General study points: Some patients' high day-60 TCRbeta diversity was attributed to recipient cells surviving conditioning.

J lost 6 bases, V lost 3 bases, and 2 bases had no gene match. Germline CDR1 SQVTM, CDR2 ANQGSEA. The CDR3 consists of 13 residues. Preparation of the TCRbeta library was carried out with unique molecular identifiers. TCRdb recomputed calls from the PCR reads with MiXCR, one row per CDR3 protein. There are 450,000 to 550,000 distinct CDR3 sequences in the sample; approximately 10% occur only once, and 14% lies in the top ten. The chain couples TRBV29-1 to TRBJ2-1, with 10 bases aligning to TRBD1. The source material was PBMCs, mostly from graft donor cells, sampled 180 days after TCRalphabeta/CD19-depleted stem cell transplant. The clonotype originates from a female patient aged 2-15 years who had a stem cell transplant for aplastic anemia, so the T cells may come from the graft donor. Here the CDR3 DNA reads TGCAGCGTTGAGGGGACAGGGGTCAATGAGCAGTTCTTC. It translates to CSVEGTGVNEQFF.